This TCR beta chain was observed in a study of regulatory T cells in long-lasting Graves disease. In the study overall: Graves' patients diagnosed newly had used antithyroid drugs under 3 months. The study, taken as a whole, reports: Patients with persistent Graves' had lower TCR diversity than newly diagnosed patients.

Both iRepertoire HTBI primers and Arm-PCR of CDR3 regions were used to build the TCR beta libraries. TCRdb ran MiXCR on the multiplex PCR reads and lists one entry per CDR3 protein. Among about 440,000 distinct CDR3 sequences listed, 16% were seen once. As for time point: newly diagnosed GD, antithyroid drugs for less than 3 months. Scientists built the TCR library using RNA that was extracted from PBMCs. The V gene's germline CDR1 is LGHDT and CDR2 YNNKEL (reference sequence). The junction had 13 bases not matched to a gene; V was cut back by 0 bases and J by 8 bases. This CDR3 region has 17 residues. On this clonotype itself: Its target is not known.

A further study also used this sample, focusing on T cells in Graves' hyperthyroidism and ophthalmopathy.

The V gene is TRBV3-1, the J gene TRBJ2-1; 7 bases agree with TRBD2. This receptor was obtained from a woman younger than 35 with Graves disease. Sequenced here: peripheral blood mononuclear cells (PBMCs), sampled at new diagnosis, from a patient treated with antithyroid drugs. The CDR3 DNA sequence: TGTGCCAGCAGCCAAGATCGGGAGGCTTGGGAACACGATGAGCAGTTCTTC. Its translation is CASSQDREAWEHDEQFF.